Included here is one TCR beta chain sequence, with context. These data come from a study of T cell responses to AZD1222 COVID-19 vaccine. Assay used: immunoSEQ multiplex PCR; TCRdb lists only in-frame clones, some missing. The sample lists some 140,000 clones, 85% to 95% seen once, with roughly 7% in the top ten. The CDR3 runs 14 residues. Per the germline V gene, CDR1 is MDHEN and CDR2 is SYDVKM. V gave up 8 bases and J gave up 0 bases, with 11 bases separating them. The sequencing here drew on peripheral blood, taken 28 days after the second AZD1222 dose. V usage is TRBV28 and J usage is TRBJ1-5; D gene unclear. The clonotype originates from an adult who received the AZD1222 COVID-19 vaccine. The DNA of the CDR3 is TGTGCCAGCTACGAAAGCCTTAGCAATCAGCCCCAGCATTTT. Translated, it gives CASYESLSNQPQHF.